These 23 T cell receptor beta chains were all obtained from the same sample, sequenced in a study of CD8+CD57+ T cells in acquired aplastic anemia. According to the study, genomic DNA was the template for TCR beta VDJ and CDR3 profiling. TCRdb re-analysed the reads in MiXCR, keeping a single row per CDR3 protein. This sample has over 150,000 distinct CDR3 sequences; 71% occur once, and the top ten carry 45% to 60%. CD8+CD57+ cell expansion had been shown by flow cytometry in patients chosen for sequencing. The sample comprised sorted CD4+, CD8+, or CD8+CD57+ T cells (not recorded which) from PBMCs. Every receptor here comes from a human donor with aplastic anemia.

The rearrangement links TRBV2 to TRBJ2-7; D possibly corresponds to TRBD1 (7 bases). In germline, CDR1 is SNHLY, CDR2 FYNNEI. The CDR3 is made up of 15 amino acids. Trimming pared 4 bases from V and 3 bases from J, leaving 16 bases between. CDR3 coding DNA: TGTGCCAGCAGTGGGGTGGAGGGGGCGGTCTACGAGCAGTACTTC. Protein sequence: CASSGVEGAVYEQYF.

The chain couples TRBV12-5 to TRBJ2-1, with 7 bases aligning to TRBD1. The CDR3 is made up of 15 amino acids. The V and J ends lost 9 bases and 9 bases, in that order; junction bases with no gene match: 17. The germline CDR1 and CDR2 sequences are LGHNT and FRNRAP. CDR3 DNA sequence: TGTGCTAGCAGTTTATATGGGGACAGCTCCAGTGAGCAGTTCTTC. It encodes CASSLYGDSSSEQFF.

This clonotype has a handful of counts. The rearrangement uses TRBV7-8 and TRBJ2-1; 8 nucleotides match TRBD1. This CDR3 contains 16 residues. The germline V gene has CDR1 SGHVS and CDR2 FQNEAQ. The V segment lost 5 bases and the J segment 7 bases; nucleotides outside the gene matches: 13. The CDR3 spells CASSLVRGRQGNEQFF. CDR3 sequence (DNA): TGTGCCAGCAGCCTTGTCAGGGGGCGCCAAGGGAATGAGCAGTTCTTC.

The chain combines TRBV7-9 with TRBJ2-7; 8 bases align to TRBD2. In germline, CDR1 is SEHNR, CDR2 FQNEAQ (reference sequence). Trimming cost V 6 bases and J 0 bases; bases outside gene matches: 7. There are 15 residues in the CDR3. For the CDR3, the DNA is TGTGCCAGCAGTCCACTAGCGGTTAGCTCCTACGAGCAGTACTTC. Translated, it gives CASSPLAVSSYEQYF.

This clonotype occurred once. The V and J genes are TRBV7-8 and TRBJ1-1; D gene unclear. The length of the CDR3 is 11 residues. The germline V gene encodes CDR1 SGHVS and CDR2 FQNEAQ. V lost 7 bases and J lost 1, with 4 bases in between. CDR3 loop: CASKRNTEAFF. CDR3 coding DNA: TGTGCCAGCAAGAGGAACACTGAAGCTTTCTTT.

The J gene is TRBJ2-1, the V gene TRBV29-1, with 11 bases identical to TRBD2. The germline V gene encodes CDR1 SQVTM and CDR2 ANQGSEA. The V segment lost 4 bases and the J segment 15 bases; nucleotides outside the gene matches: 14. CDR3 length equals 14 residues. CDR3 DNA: TGCAGCGTTGTCGGGGTAGCGGGAGGGCCGGTAATGTTCTTC. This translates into CSVVGVAGGPVMFF.

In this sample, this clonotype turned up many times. The CDR3 sequence: CASSVTARDKANYGYTF. Written as DNA, the CDR3 is TGTGCCAGCAGCGTAACTGCCCGGGACAAAGCGAACTATGGCTACACCTTC. The chain recombines TRBV9 with TRBJ1-2; D possibly corresponds to TRBD1 (6 bases). V lost 1 base and J lost 2, with 18 bases in between. The CDR3 runs to 17 residues. Germline lookup yields CDR1 SGDLS and CDR2 YYNGEE.

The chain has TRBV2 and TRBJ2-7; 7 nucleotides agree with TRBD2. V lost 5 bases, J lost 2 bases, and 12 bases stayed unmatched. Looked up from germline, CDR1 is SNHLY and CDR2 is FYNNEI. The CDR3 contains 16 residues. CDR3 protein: CASSRFREGSAYEQYF. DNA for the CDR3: TGTGCCAGCAGTCGCTTTAGGGAGGGAAGCGCCTACGAGCAGTACTTC.

CDR3 coding DNA: TGTGCCAGCAGTCCAACGGGGACAGCCGTCTACGAGCAGTTCTTC. This translates into CASSPTGTAVYEQFF. The gene calls are TRBV6-5 and TRBJ2-1; 7 nucleotides match TRBD1. The CDR3 runs 15 residues. V was pared by 5 bases and J by 10 bases, with 14 bases of the junction left unmatched. From germline, CDR1 is MNHEY and CDR2 SVGAGI.

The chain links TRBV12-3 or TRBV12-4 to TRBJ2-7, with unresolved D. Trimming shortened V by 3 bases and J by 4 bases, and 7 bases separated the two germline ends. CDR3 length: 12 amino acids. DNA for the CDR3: TGTGCCAGCAGTTTCGACATTTACGAGCAGTACTTC. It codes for CASSFDIYEQYF.

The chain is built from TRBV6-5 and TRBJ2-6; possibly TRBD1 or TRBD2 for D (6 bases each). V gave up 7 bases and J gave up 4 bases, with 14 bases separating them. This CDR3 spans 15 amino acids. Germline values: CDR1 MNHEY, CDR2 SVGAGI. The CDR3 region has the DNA TGTGCCAGCACCTTCGGGGGCCCCGGGGCCAACGTCCTGACTTTC. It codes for CASTFGGPGANVLTF.

CDR3 DNA sequence: TGTGCCATCAGAACCCTAATCATAACCGGGACAGGGGCGGGTATCGACTATGGCTACACCTTC. This encodes CAIRTLIITGTGAGIDYGYTF. The chain has TRBV10-3 and TRBJ1-2; 10 bases are a match to TRBD1. The V gene end was trimmed by 6 bases and the J gene end by 3 bases; junction bases not matched to a gene: 25. Germline V gene data show CDR1 as ENHRY and CDR2 as SYGVKD. This CDR3 is built from 21 residues.

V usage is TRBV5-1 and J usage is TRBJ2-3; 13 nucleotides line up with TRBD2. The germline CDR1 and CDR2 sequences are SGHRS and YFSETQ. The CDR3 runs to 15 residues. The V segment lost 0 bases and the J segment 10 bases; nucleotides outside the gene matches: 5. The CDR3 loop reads CASSLVTSGGDAQYF. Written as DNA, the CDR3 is TGCGCCAGCAGCTTGGTCACTAGCGGGGGGGATGCGCAGTATTTT.

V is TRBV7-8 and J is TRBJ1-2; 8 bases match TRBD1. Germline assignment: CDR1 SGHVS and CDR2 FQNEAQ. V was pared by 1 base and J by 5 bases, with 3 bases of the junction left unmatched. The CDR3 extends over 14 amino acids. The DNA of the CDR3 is TGTGCCAGCAGCTTAGAAGACAGGGGATATGGCTACACCTTC. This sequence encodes CASSLEDRGYGYTF.

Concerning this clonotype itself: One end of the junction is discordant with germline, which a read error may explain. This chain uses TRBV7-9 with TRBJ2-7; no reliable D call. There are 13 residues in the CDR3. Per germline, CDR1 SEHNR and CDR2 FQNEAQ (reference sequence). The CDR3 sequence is CASSLVLSSEQYF. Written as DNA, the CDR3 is TGTGCCAGCAGCTTAGTTTTGTCCTCCGAGCAGTACTTC.

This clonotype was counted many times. The CDR3 coding sequence is TGTGCCAGCAGTTCTGCGGCCCAAGAGACCCAGTACTTC. This codes for CASSSAAQETQYF. The V and J genes are TRBV6-2 or TRBV6-3 and TRBJ2-5; D is uncertain. The CDR3 is made up of 13 amino acids. Germline V gives CDR1 MNHEY, CDR2 SVGEGT. The V end was cut by 4 bases, the J end by 1 base, with 7 bases between.

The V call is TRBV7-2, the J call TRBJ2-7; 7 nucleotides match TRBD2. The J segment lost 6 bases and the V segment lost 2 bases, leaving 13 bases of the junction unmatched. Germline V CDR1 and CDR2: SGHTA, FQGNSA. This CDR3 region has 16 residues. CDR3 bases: TGTGCCAGCAGCTTAAGTGGCGGGAGCGGATTGAGCGAGCAGTACTTC. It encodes CASSLSGGSGLSEQYF. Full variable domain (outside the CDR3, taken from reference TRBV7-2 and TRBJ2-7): GAGVSQSPSNKVTEKGKDVELRCDPISGHTALYWYRQSLGQGLEFLIYFQGNSAPDKSGLPSDRFSAERTGGSVSTLTIQRTQQEDSAVYLCASSLSGGSGLSEQYFGPGTRLTVT.

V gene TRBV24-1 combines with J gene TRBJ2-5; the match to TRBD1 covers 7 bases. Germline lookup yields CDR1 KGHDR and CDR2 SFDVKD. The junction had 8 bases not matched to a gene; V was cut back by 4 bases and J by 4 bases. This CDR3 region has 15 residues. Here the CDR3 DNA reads TGTGCCACCAGTGAACCGACAGGGTTGGGAGAGACCCAGTACTTC. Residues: CATSEPTGLGETQYF.

The CDR3 region is CSARPPGGTGELFF. DNA of the CDR3: TGCAGTGCTAGACCCCCGGGGGGAACCGGGGAGCTGTTTTTT. This chain links TRBV20-1 with TRBJ2-2; 7 bases agree with TRBD2. This CDR3 is built from 14 residues. Germline loops: CDR1 DFQATT, CDR2 SNEGSKA (reference sequence). V was pared by 2 bases and J by 5 bases, with 5 bases of the junction left unmatched.

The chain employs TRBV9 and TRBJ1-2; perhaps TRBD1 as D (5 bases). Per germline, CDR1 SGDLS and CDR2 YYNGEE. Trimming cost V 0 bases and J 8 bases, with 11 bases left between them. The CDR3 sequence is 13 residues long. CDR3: CASSVERGGGYTF. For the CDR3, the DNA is TGTGCCAGCAGCGTAGAAAGGGGTGGAGGCTACACCTTC.

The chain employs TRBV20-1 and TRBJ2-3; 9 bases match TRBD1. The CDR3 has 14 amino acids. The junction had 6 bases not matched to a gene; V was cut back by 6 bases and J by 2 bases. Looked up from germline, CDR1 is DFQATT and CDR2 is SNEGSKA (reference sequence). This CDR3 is CSARQGGYTDTQYF. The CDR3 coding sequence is TGCAGTGCCAGACAGGGGGGGTACACAGATACGCAGTATTTT.

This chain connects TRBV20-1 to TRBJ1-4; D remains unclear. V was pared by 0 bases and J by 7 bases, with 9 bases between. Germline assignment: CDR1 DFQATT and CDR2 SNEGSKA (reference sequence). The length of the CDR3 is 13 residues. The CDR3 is CSARDRMGEKLFF. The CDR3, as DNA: TGCAGTGCTAGAGACAGGATGGGTGAAAAACTGTTTTTT.

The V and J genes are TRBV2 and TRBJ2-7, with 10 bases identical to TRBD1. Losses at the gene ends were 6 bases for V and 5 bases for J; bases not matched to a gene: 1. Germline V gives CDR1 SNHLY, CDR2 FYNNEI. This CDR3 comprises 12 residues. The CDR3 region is CASRTGGNEQYF. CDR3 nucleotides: TGTGCCAGCAGGACAGGGGGCAACGAGCAGTACTTC.